The TCR beta chain under discussion was sequenced for a study of T cell repertoires in cytomegalovirus infection. Study-wide background: Through public TCR beta signatures, both CMV infection and matching HLA type were indicated. Regarding the study as a whole: Within the response measured ex vivo, HLA-C-restricted CMV-specific TCR beta clonotypes were dominant. Carriers of CMV plus the relevant HLA were identified by cumulative public TCR beta family frequency.

This clonotype was counted ten times or more. Its specificity is unknown. TCRdb reprocessed the reads via MiXCR and lists one record per CDR3 protein. This table has 55,000 to 85,000 distinct CDR3 sequences, approximately 3.6% appearing once. The CDR3 is made up of 14 amino acids. Trimming took 2 bases from V and 8 from J; bases not matched to a gene: 6. The germline gives CDR1 MDHEN, CDR2 SYDVKM. The TCR sequence derives from a human donor in good health (CMV status not recorded). Some clones in this sample may be carry-over from other donors' samples. The material sequenced was PBMCs. The chain couples TRBV28 to TRBJ2-1, with 7 bases aligning to TRBD1. In DNA form, the CDR3 reads TGTGCCAGCAGTTTAACAGGGGAAAGAGATGAGCAGTTCTTC. Its translation is CASSLTGERDEQFF.